A single sample is the source of the 17 T cell receptor beta chains below, sequenced in a study of coeliac disease. Data came from immunoSEQ multiplex PCR; TCRdb stores just in-frame clones and leaves some out. The sample shows about 8,700 clones, over 60% of them seen only once. Input material: lamina propria lymphocytes from the gut. These receptor sequences come from a woman aged 60 to 75 with celiac disease.

This chain links TRBV11-3 with TRBJ2-1; D might be TRBD1 (6 bases). Trimming cost V 4 bases and J 1 base, with 8 bases left between them. This CDR3 comprises 14 residues. Germline CDR1 and CDR2: SGHNT and YENEEA. The CDR3 nucleotides read TGTGCCAGCAGCTCCCAGGGGTCCTACAATGAGCAGTTCTTC. Translation gives CASSSQGSYNEQFF.

This clone came up a few times. This chain uses TRBV2 with TRBJ2-2; 11 nucleotides align to TRBD1. The CDR3 is 15 residues long. Germline CDR1 reads SNHLY; CDR2 reads FYNNEI. The junction had 4 bases not matched to a gene; V was cut back by 5 bases and J by 5 bases. The CDR3 sequence: CASSRTGGRTGELFF. The DNA for the CDR3 is TGTGCCAGCAGTCGGACAGGGGGCAGGACCGGGGAGCTGTTTTTT.

The V gene is TRBV6-5, the J gene TRBJ2-2; D uncertain. The CDR3 consists of 14 residues. Trimming cost V 4 bases and J 0 bases, with 6 bases left between them. The germline gives CDR1 MNHEY, CDR2 SVGAGI. Here the CDR3 reads CASSSQANTGELFF. Written as DNA, the CDR3 is TGTGCCAGCAGTTCCCAGGCGAACACCGGGGAGCTGTTTTTT.

In DNA form, the CDR3 reads TGCGCCAGCAGCTTGGCCCAGGGCCCCTACGAGCAGTACTTC. Its translation: CASSLAQGPYEQYF. V gene TRBV5-1 combines with J gene TRBJ2-7; D possibly corresponds to TRBD1 (5 bases). Germline CDR1 is SGHRS and CDR2 is YFSETQ. Trimming cost V 0 bases and J 2 bases, with 9 bases left between them. This CDR3 region has 14 residues.

CDR3 nucleotides: TGTGCCAGCTCTCACCCCGGGACAGGGGCCGAGCAGTACTTC. Protein product: CASSHPGTGAEQYF. V gene TRBV18 combines with J gene TRBJ2-7, with TRBD1 matching 10 bases. The length of the CDR3 is 14 residues. Germline loops: CDR1 KGHSH, CDR2 LQKENI. After removal of 6 bases from V and 6 bases from J, the junction contained 8 bases not matched to a gene.

This rearrangement joins TRBV28 to TRBJ1-2; 8 bases are shared with TRBD1. This CDR3 contains 14 residues. Germline V gene lookup returns CDR1 MDHEN and CDR2 SYDVKM. The V gene end was trimmed by 3 bases and the J gene end by 4 bases; junction bases not matched to a gene: 4. The CDR3 DNA reads TGTGCCAGCAGTTTGGCAGGGGGCCTCTATGGCTACACCTTC. Residues: CASSLAGGLYGYTF.

The rearrangement joins TRBV11-2 to TRBJ1-3; 11 bases fit TRBD1. Trimming took 5 bases from V and 3 from J; bases not matched to a gene: 3. The germline gives CDR1 SGHAT, CDR2 FQNNGV. The CDR3 totals 15 residues. The CDR3 DNA reads TGTGCCAGCAGCCGGACAGGGGGCATTGGAAACACCATATATTTT. It specifies CASSRTGGIGNTIYF.

This chain connects TRBV19 to TRBJ1-3; D is uncertain. This CDR3 is 16 amino acids long. Germline CDR1 reads LNHDA; CDR2 reads SQIVND (reference sequence). Trimming pared 3 bases from V and 2 bases from J, leaving 14 bases between. The CDR3, as DNA: TGTGCCAGTAGTATCGCCCCGGAGGGTCCTGGAAACACCATATATTTT. Amino acid sequence: CASSIAPEGPGNTIYF.

The chain employs TRBV4-3 and TRBJ2-3; possibly TRBD2 for D (6 bases). This CDR3 comprises 21 residues. The germline CDR1 and CDR2 sequences are LGHNA and YSLEER. Trimming stripped 0 bases from V and 4 bases from J, with 29 bases between. In nucleotides, the CDR3 is TGCGCCAGCAGCCAAGATCCGGCACTAGCATACGTTAAGGCTGGGCCAGATACGCAGTATTTT. This sequence encodes CASSQDPALAYVKAGPDTQYF.

The chain recombines TRBV28 with TRBJ1-1; a possible D gene is TRBD1 (6 bases). CDR1 MDHEN and CDR2 SYDVKM come from the germline V gene. The CDR3 covers 16 residues. V lost 3 bases and J 4 bases, leaving 18 bases between the germline ends. In nucleotides, the CDR3 is TGTGCCAGCAGTTTGAGAAGGTGGGGGCGGACCACTGAAGCTTTCTTT. Amino acid sequence: CASSLRRWGRTTEAFF.

The CDR3 here is CASSPLIQSLDGYTF. The CDR3 DNA reads as TGCGCCAGCAGCCCTTTGATTCAGTCTCTGGATGGCTACACCTTC. The V call is TRBV4-3, the J call TRBJ1-2; D is unclear. V lost 4 bases and J 6 bases, leaving 18 bases between the germline ends. The length of the CDR3 is 15 residues. Germline CDR1 is LGHNA and CDR2 is YSLEER.

This clone was detected only once. The chain couples TRBV5-1 to TRBJ2-3, with 8 bases that match TRBD2. The germline CDR1 and CDR2 sequences are SGHRS and YFSETQ. V lost 2 bases, J lost 1 base, and 6 bases stayed unmatched. The length of the CDR3 is 16 residues. CDR3: CASSFRVSGGTDTQYF. The CDR3 nucleotides read TGCGCCAGCAGCTTCCGGGTTAGCGGGGGCACAGATACGCAGTATTTT.

The chain employs TRBV9 and TRBJ1-5; no reliable D call. Germline V lookup: CDR1 SGDLS, CDR2 YYNGEE. This CDR3 contains 14 residues. Trimming took off 4 bases at V and 3 bases at J, with 11 bases between the two ends. The CDR3 reads CASSPGSSNQPQHF. CDR3 in DNA: TGTGCCAGCAGCCCCGGTTCCTCCAATCAGCCCCAGCATTTT.

The chain recombines TRBV9 with TRBJ2-1; possibly TRBD1 for D (6 bases). The CDR3 has 13 amino acids. Germline assignment: CDR1 SGDLS and CDR2 YYNGEE. The germline V and J ends were trimmed by 2 bases and 9 bases, with 12 bases remaining between them. In nucleotides, the CDR3 is TGTGCCAGCAGCGTCGGACAGATTAGTGAGCAGTTCTTC. Its protein product is CASSVGQISEQFF.

This rearrangement joins TRBV5-4 to TRBJ1-2; TRBD1 matches at 7 bases. CDR3 length: 14 residues. J lost 4 bases, V lost 2 bases, and 5 bases had no gene match. Germline CDR1 reads SGHNT; CDR2 reads YYREEE (reference sequence). The CDR3 coding sequence is TGTGCCAGCAGCTTTAATACAGGGGCCTATGGCTACACCTTC. It is translated as CASSFNTGAYGYTF.

V usage is TRBV6-1 and J usage is TRBJ1-5, with D perhaps TRBD1 (5 bases). Trimming left V 1 base short and J 6 bases short, with 13 bases between. CDR1 MNHNS and CDR2 SASEGT come from the germline V gene. The CDR3 has 15 residues. For the CDR3, the DNA is TGTGCCAGCAGTGAAGGGCAGGGATGGGTTCAGCCCCAGCATTTT. Translation gives CASSEGQGWVQPQHF.

The rearrangement joins TRBV5-1 to TRBJ2-7; 8 bases map to TRBD1. Trimming cost V 5 bases and J 0 bases; bases outside gene matches: 7. Germline CDR1 reads SGHRS; CDR2 reads YFSETQ. CDR3 length: 15 residues. The CDR3 nucleotides are TGCGCCAGCAGGTTGTGGGGACAGGACTCCTACGAGCAGTACTTC. Its protein is CASRLWGQDSYEQYF.